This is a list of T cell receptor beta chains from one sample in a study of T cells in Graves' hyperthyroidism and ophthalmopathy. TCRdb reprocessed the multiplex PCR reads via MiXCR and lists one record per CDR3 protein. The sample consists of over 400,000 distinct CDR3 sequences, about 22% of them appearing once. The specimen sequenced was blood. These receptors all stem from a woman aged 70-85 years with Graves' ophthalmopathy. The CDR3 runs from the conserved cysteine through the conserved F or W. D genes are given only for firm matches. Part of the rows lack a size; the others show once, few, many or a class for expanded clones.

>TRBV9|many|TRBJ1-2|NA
CASSVVAGANYGYTF
TGTGCCAGCAGCGTAGTTGCGGGGGCTAACTATGGCTACACCTTC
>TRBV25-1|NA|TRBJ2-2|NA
CASSESVSGELFF
TGTGCCAGCAGTGAGTCGGTGTCCGGGGAGCTGTTTTTT
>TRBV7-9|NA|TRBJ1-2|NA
CASSQDRANYGYTF
TGTGCCAGCAGCCAGGACAGAGCTAACTATGGCTACACCTTC
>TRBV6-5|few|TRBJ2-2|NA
CASSYSAVGGTGELFF
TGTGCCAGCAGTTACTCGGCCGTCGGTGGTACCGGGGAGCTGTTTTTT
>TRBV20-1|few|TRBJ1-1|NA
CSAKEGPQGAFF
TGCAGTGCTAAAGAGGGCCCGCAAGGGGCTTTCTTT
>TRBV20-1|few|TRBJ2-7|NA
CSAIGLQGYSYEQYF
TGCAGTGCTATCGGGCTACAGGGCTACTCCTACGAGCAGTACTTC
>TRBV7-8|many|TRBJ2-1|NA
CASSLGLGVIYNEQFF
TGTGCCAGCAGCTTAGGGTTGGGAGTCATCTACAATGAGCAGTTCTTC
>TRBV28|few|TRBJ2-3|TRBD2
CASSLWGGSGRAGYTQYF
TGTGCCAGCAGTTTATGGGGGGGGAGCGGGAGGGCCGGGTATACGCAGTATTTT
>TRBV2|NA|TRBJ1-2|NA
CASSGDGANYGYTF
TGTGCCAGCAGTGGTGATGGCGCTAACTATGGCTACACCTTC
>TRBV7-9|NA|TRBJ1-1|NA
CASSLTGHEVAFF
TGTGCCAGCAGCTTGACGGGGCATGAAGTGGCTTTCTTT
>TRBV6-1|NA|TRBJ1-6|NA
CASALGTLGTSYNSPLHF
TGTGCCAGCGCCTTAGGGACCCTCGGAACCTCCTATAATTCACCCCTCCACTTT
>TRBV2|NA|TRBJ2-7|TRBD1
CASRNRGGSYEQYF
TGTGCCAGCAGGAACAGGGGCGGATCCTACGAGCAGTACTTC
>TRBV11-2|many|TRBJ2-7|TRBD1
CASSTSGGRYEQYF
TGTGCCAGCAGCACTTCAGGGGGAAGGTACGAGCAGTACTTC
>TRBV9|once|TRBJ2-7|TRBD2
CASSVDDSQGLTSGSWYEQYF
TGTGCCAGCAGCGTAGACGATAGCCAGGGACTAACTAGCGGGAGTTGGTACGAGCAGTACTTC
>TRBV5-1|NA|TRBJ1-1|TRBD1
CASSPTQGHNTEAFF
TGCGCCAGCAGCCCCACACAGGGGCACAACACTGAAGCTTTCTTT
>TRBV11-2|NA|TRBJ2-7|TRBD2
CASGYWGTSGSYEQYF
TGTGCCAGCGGGTACTGGGGGACTAGCGGCTCCTACGAGCAGTACTTC